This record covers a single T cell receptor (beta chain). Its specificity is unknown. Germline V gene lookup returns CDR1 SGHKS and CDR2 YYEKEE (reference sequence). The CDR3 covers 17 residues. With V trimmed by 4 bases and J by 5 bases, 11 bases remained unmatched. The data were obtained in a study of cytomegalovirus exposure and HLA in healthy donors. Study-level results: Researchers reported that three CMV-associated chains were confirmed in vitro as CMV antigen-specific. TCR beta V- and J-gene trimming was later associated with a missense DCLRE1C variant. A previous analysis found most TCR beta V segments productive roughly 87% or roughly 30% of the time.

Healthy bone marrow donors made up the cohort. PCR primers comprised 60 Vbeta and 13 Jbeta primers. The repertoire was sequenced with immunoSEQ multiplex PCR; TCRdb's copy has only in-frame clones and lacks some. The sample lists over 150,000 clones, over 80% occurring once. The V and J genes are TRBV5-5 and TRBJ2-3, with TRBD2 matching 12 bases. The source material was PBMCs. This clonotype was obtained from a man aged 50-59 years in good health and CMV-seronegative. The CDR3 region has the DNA TGTGCCAGCAGCCTGAGGCTAGCGGGGGGGCCGGAAGATACGCAGTATTTT. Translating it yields CASSLRLAGGPEDTQYF.